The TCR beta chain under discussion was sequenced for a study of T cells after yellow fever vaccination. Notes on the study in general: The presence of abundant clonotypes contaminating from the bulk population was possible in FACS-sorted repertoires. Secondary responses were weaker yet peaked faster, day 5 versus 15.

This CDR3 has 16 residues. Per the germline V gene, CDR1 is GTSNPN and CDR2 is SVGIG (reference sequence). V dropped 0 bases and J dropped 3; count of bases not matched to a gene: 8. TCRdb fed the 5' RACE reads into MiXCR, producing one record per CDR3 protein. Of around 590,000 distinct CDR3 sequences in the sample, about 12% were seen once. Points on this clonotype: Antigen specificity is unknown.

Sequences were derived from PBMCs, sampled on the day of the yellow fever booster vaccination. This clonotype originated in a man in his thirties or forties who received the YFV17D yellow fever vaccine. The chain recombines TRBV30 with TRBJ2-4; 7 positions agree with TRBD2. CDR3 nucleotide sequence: TGTGCCTGGAGTGTACGATATAGCGGGTACAAAAACATTCAGTACTTC. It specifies CAWSVRYSGYKNIQYF.